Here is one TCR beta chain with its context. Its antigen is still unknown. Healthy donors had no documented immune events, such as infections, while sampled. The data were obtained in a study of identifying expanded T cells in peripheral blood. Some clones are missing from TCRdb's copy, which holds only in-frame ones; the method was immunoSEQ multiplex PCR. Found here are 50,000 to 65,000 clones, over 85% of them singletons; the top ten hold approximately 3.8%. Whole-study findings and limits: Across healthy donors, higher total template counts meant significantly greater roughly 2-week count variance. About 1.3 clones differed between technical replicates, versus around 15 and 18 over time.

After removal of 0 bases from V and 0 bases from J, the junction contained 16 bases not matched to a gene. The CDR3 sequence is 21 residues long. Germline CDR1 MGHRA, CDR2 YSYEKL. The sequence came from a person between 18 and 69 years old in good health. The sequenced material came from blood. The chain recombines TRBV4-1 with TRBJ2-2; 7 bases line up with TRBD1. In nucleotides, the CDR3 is TGCGCCAGCAGCCAAGATTGGAATACAGGGGTAGGTTCCGCGAACACCGGGGAGCTGTTTTTT. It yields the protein CASSQDWNTGVGSANTGELFF.